This T cell receptor beta chain was sequenced in a study of identical twins. TCRdb passed the 5' RACE reads through MiXCR, listing each CDR3 protein once. The data hold roughly 250,000 distinct CDR3 sequences, with about 14% observed a single time. Study-wide results and limits: Excess twin sharing in beta out-of-frame sequences was weaker. Rather than following the same donors, the conclusions depended on cross-sectional statistical analysis.

With respect to this clonotype: Its antigen is unidentified.

With 7 bases removed from V and 0 bases from J, the gap between germline ends came to 15 bases. The CDR3 consists of 15 residues. The chain uses TRBV12-3 or TRBV12-4 and TRBJ1-2; D is uncertain. The sample was memory (CD45RO+) T cells sorted from blood. This TCR was recovered from a woman aged 18-29 years in good health. The CDR3 DNA follows: TGTGCCAGCACCCTCCGGCCAAACACTAACTATGGCTACACCTTC. Residues: CASTLRPNTNYGYTF.